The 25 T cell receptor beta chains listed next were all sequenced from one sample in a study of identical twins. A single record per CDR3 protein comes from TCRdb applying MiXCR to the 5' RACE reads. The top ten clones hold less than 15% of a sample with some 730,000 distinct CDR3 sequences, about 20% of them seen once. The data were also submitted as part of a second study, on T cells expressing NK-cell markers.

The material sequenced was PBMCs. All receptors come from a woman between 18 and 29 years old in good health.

CDR3 amino acids: CASSPLLRRSEAFF. CDR3 bases: TGTGCCAGCAGTCCCCTTTTAAGGAGGTCTGAAGCTTTCTTT. V gene TRBV7-9 combines with J gene TRBJ1-1; D is unclear. The CDR3 is made up of 14 amino acids. Trimming took 6 bases from V and 6 from J, leaving 17 bases between them. Germline CDR1 reads SEHNR; CDR2 reads FQNEAQ (reference sequence). Full variable domain (missing parts from reference TRBV7-9 and TRBJ1-1): DTGVSQNPRHKITKRGQNVTFRCDPISEHNRLYWYRQTLGQGPEFLTYFQNEAQLEKSRLLSDRFSAERPKGSFSTLEIQRTEQGDSAMYLCASSPLLRRSEAFFGQGTRLTVV.

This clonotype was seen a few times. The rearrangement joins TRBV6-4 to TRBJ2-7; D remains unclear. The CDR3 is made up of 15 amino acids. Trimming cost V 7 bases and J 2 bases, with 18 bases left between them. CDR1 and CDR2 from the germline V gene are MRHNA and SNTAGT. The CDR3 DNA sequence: TGTGCCAGCACCCCTCCCCGGACGATACCCTACGAGCAGTACTTC. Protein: CASTPPRTIPYEQYF.

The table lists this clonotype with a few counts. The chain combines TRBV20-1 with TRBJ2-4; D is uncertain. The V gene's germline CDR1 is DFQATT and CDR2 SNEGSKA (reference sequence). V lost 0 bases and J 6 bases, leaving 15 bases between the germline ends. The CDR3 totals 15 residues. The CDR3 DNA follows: TGCAGTGCTAGAGATATCGGTGGAAACTTAAACATTCAGTACTTC. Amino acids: CSARDIGGNLNIQYF.

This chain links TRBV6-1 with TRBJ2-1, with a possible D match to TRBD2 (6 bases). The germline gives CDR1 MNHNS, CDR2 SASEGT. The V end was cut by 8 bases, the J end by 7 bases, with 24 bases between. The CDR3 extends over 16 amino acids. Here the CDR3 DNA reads TGTGCCAGCCGCGGAGGGGACGGCCAAAGAAGGAATGAGCAGTTCTTC. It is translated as CASRGGDGQRRNEQFF.

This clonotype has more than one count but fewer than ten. The CDR3 nucleotides are TGCAGCGTGGTGACAGGGAGGAACACTGAAGCTTTCTTT. This encodes CSVVTGRNTEAFF. This chain connects TRBV29-1 to TRBJ1-1; 7 positions match TRBD1. Germline CDR1 and CDR2: SQVTM and ANQGSEA. V trimming: 6 bases; J trimming: 1 base; junction bases outside the gene matches: 5. The CDR3 spans 13 residues.

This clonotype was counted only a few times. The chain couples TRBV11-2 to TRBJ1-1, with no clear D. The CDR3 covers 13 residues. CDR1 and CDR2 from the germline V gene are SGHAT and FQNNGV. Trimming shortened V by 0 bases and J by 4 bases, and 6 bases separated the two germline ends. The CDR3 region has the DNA TGTGCCAGCAGCTTAGACCCGGCCACTGAAGCTTTCTTT. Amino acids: CASSLDPATEAFF.

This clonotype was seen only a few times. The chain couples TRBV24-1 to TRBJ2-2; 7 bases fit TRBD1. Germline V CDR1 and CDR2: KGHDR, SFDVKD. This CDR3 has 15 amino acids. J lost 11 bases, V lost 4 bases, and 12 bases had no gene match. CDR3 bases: TGTGCCACCAGTGACCCCCGACAGGGAACGGGTGAGCTGTTTTTT. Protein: CATSDPRQGTGELFF.

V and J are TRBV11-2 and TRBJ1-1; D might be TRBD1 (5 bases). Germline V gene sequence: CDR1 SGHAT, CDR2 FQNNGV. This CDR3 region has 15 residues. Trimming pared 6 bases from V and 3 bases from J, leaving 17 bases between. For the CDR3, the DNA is TGTGCCAGCAGACCTAAACCAACAGGAGACACTGAAGCTTTCTTT. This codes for CASRPKPTGDTEAFF.

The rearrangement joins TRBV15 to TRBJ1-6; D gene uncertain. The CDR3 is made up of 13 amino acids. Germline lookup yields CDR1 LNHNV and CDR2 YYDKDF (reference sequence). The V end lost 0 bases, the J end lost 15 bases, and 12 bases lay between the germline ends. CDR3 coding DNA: TGTGCCACCAGCAGAGAGTTTAGGATACACCTCCACTTT. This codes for CATSREFRIHLHF. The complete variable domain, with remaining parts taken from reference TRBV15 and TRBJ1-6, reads DAMVIQNPRYQVTQFGKPVTLSCSQTLNHNVMYWYQQKSSQAPKLLFHYYDKDFNNEADTPDNFQSRRPNTSFCFLDIRSPGLGDTAMYLCATSREFRIHLHFGNGTRLTVT.

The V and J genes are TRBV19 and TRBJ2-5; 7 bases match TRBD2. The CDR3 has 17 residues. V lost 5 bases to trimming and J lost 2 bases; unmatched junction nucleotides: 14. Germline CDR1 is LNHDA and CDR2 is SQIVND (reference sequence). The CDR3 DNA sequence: TGTGCCAGTAGTGTAAGTTGGGGGACTACCTCTCAAGAGACCCAGTACTTC. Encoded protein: CASSVSWGTTSQETQYF.

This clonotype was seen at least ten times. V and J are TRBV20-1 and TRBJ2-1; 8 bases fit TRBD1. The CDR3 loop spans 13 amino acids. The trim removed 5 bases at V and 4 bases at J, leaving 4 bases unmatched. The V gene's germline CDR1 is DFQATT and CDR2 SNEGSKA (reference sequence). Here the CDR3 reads CSAPGQVYNEQFF. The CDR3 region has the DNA TGCAGTGCTCCGGGACAGGTATACAATGAGCAGTTCTTC.

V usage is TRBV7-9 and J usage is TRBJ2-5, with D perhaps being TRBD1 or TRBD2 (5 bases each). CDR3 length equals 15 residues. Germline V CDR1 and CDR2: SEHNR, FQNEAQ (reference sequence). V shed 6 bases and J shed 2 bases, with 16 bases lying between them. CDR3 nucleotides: TGTGCCAGCAGACTAGGGACGGGTCTTCAAGAGACCCAGTACTTC. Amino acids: CASRLGTGLQETQYF.

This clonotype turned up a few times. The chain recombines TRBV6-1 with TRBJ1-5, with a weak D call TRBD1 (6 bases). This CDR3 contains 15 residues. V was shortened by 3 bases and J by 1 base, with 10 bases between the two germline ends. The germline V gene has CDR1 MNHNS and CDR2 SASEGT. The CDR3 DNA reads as TGTGCCAGCAGTGATAGGACAGAGAGCAATCAGCCCCAGCATTTT. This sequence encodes CASSDRTESNQPQHF.

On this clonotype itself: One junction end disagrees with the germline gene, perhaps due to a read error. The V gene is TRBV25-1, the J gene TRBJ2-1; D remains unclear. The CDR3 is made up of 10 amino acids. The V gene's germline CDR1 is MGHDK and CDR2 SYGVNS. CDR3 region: CASSEFGLIF. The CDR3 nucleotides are TGTGCCAGCAGTGAATTTGGGTTGATCTTC.

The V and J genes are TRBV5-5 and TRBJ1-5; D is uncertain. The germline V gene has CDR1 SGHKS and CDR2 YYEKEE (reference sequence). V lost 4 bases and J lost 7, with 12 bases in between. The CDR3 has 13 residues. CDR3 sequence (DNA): TGTGCCAGCAGCCCCGGTTGGGGACAGCCCCAGCATTTT. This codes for CASSPGWGQPQHF.

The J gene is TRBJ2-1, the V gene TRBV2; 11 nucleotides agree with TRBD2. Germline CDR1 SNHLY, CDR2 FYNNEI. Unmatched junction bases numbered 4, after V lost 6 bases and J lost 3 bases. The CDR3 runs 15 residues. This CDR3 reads CASRLGLADYNEQFF. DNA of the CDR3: TGTGCCAGCAGGTTGGGACTAGCGGACTACAATGAGCAGTTCTTC.

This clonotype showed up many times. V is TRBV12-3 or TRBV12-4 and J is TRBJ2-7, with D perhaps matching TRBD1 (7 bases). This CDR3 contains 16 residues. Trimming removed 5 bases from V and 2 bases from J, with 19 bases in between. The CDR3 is CASSTRQGGLTYEQYF. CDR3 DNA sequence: TGTGCCAGCAGTACAAGACAGGGAGGTTTAACCTACGAGCAGTACTTC.

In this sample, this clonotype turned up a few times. For the CDR3, the DNA is TGTGCCAGTAGTATCAGGCGGGACTCGCTAAACATTCAGTACTTC. Translating gives CASSIRRDSLNIQYF. This rearrangement joins TRBV19 to TRBJ2-4, with D possibly TRBD2 on 6 matching bases. The V and J ends lost 3 bases and 6 bases respectively, with 15 bases between them. This CDR3 is 15 amino acids long. CDR1 and CDR2 (germline): LNHDA, SQIVND (reference sequence).

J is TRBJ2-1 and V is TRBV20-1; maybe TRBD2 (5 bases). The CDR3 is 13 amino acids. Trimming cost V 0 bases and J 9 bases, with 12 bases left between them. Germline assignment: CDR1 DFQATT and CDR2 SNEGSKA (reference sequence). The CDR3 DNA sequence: TGCAGTGCTAGAGATAAAGTACGGGGTGAGCAGTTCTTC. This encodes CSARDKVRGEQFF.

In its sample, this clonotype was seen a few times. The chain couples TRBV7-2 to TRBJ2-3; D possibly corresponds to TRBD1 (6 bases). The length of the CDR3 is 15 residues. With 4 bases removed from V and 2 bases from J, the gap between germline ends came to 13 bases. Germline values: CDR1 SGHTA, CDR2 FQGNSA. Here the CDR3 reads CASSSVGGFTDTQYF. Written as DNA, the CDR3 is TGTGCCAGCAGCTCTGTAGGGGGATTCACAGATACGCAGTATTTT. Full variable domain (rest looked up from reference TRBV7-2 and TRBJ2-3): GAGVSQSPSNKVTEKGKDVELRCDPISGHTALYWYRQSLGQGLEFLIYFQGNSAPDKSGLPSDRFSAERTGGSVSTLTIQRTQQEDSAVYLCASSSVGGFTDTQYFGPGTRLTVL.

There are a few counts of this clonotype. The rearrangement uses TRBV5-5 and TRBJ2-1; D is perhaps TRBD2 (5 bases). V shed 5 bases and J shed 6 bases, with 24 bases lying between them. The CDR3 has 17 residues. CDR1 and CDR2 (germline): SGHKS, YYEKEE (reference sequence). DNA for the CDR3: TGTGCCAGCAGTCGTATGCCTAGGAGGTCCGAGGGCAATGAGCAGTTCTTC. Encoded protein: CASSRMPRRSEGNEQFF.

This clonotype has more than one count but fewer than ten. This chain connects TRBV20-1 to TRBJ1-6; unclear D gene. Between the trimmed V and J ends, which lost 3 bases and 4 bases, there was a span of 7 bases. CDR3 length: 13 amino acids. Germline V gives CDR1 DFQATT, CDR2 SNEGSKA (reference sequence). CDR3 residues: CSASRGYNSPLHF. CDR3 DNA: TGCAGTGCTAGTCGAGGGTATAATTCACCCCTCCACTTT.

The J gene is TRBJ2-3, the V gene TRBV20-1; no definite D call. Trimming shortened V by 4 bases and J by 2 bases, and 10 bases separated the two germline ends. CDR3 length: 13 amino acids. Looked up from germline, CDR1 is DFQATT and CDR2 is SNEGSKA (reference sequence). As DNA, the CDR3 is TGCAGTGCTATCGGCCCTTACACAGATACGCAGTATTTT. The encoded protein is CSAIGPYTDTQYF.

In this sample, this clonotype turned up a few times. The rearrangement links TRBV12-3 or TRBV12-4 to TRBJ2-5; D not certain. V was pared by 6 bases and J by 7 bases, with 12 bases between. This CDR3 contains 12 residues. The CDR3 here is CASSQGPGTQYF. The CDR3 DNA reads TGTGCCAGCAGCCAAGGACCCGGGACCCAGTACTTC.

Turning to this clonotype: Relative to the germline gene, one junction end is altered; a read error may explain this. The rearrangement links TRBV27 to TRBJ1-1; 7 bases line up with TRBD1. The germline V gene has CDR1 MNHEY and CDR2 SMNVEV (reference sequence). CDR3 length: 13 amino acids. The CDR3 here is CASSWGQNAEAFF. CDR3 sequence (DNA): TGTGCCAGCAGTTGGGGACAGAACGCTGAAGCTTTCTTT.